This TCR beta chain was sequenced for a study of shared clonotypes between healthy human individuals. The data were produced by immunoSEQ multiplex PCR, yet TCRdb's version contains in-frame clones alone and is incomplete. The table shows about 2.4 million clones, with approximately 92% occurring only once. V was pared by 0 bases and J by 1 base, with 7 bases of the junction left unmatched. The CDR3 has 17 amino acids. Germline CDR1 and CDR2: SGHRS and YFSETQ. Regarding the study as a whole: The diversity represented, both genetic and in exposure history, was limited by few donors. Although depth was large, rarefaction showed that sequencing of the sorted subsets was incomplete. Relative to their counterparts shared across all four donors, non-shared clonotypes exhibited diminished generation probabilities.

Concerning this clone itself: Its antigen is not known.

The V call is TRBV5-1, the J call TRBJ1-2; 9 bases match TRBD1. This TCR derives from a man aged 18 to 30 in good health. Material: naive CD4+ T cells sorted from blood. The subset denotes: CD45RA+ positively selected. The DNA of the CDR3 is TGCGCCAGCAGCTTGGCGCCGGGACAGGGCGGTAACTATGGCTACACCTTC. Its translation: CASSLAPGQGGNYGYTF.